The next 26 T cell receptor beta chains were all read from a single sample in a study of OX40 agonist ivuxolimab in advanced cancers. The table came from immunoSEQ multiplex PCR; TCRdb's copy has only in-frame clones and leaves some out. The repertoire holds under 40,000 clones, with about 76% as singletons. Source: CD4+ or CD8+ T cells sorted from blood, taken in a trial of the OX40 agonist ivuxolimab. All receptors come from an adult with an advanced solid tumor such as melanoma, head and neck, liver or kidney cancer.

The chain links TRBV5-1 to TRBJ2-1; D is possibly TRBD1 (6 bases). CDR3 length equals 14 residues. In germline, CDR1 is SGHRS, CDR2 YFSETQ. Deletions cut 0 bases from V and 9 bases from J, with 13 bases between. CDR3 nucleotide sequence: TGCGCCAGCAGCTTGGATTCAGGGGCCCCTGAGCAGTTCTTC. Its protein is CASSLDSGAPEQFF.

This clone appeared a single time. The J gene is TRBJ2-5, the V gene TRBV5-1; tentative D call: TRBD2 (5 bases). Looked up from germline, CDR1 is SGHRS and CDR2 is YFSETQ. The V gene lost 0 bases and the J gene lost 1 base, with 16 bases spanning the gap. The CDR3 is made up of 17 amino acids. The chain's CDR3 is CASSLAGGGRPQETQYF. As DNA, the CDR3 is TGCGCCAGCAGCTTGGCCGGAGGTGGTAGGCCCCAAGAGACCCAGTACTTC.

The J gene is TRBJ2-7, the V gene TRBV28; the match to TRBD1 covers 7 bases. Germline assignment: CDR1 MDHEN and CDR2 SYDVKM. V lost 4 bases to trimming and J lost 3 bases; unmatched junction nucleotides: 3. This CDR3 has 13 amino acids. The CDR3 sequence is CASSSGQNYEQYF. CDR3 sequence (DNA): TGTGCCAGCAGTTCGGGACAGAACTACGAGCAGTACTTC.

The chain is built from TRBV19 and TRBJ1-5, with TRBD1 matching over 8 bases. The CDR3 sequence is 18 residues long. Trimming at V came to 7 bases and at J to 0 bases, leaving 14 bases not matched to a gene. In germline, CDR1 is LNHDA, CDR2 SQIVND (reference sequence). CDR3 bases: TGTGCCAGTACTACCACCAGGGGGCTCGTTGGTAGCAATCAGCCCCAGCATTTT. It yields the protein CASTTTRGLVGSNQPQHF.

By share, this clone counts as medium-sized. CDR3 loop: CAWRGQGGGYTF. The CDR3 DNA follows: TGTGCCTGGAGGGGACAGGGTGGAGGCTACACCTTC. The rearrangement uses TRBV30 and TRBJ1-2; TRBD1 agrees at 9 bases. With 3 bases clipped from V and 8 bases from J, the junction kept 4 bases outside the gene matches. The CDR3 totals 12 residues. The germline V gene has CDR1 GTSNPN and CDR2 SVGIG (reference sequence).

This sequence joins TRBV29-1 and TRBJ2-1; 10 bases align to TRBD2. J gave up 0 bases and V 4 bases, and 9 bases lay outside the gene matches. The CDR3 has 17 residues. The germline V gene encodes CDR1 SQVTM and CDR2 ANQGSEA. The CDR3 DNA is TGCAGCGTTGTCTTGCTAGCGGGGGCCCCCTCCTACAATGAGCAGTTCTTC. It encodes CSVVLLAGAPSYNEQFF.

The V and J genes are TRBV30 and TRBJ1-2; TRBD1 is a possible D gene (6 bases). V lost 0 bases to trimming and J lost 8 bases, with 19 bases between them. The CDR3 is 15 amino acids. The germline V gene encodes CDR1 GTSNPN and CDR2 SVGIG (reference sequence). Here the CDR3 reads CAWSVRDTWAGGYTF. As DNA, the CDR3 is TGTGCCTGGAGTGTACGGGACACCTGGGCGGGGGGCTACACCTTC.

This clone has a handful of counts. The CDR3 spells CASSLPDRGEKLFF. As DNA, the CDR3 is TGTGCCAGCAGCCTCCCGGACAGGGGTGAAAAACTGTTTTTT. The chain employs TRBV7-9 and TRBJ1-4, with 9 bases matching TRBD1. The junction had 5 bases not matched to a gene; V was cut back by 5 bases and J by 7 bases. The germline gives CDR1 SEHNR, CDR2 FQNEAQ (reference sequence). The CDR3 extends over 14 amino acids.

This clone has just a few counts. The chain uses TRBV28 and TRBJ1-3; D gene uncertain. Deletions cut 5 bases from V and 0 bases from J, with 14 bases between. This CDR3 has 16 residues. Germline V lookup: CDR1 MDHEN, CDR2 SYDVKM. The DNA for the CDR3 is TGTGCCAGCAGTCCCCCTCGTTCCGGCTCTGGAAACACCATATATTTT. Its protein is CASSPPRSGSGNTIYF.

This chain uses TRBV5-1 with TRBJ2-5; D is ambiguous. Per the germline V gene, CDR1 is SGHRS and CDR2 is YFSETQ. The V and J ends lost 4 bases and 5 bases respectively, with 18 bases between them. The CDR3 has 15 amino acids. The CDR3 nucleotides read TGCGCCAGCAGCCGCCGAGGAATTATTGGGGAGACCCAGTACTTC. Translated, it gives CASSRRGIIGETQYF.

The V and J genes are TRBV27 and TRBJ1-6; 9 nucleotides align to TRBD1. This CDR3 contains 14 residues. The J segment lost 8 bases and the V segment lost 4 bases, leaving 3 bases of the junction unmatched. Germline V lookup: CDR1 MNHEY, CDR2 SMNVEV (reference sequence). DNA of the CDR3: TGTGCCAGCAGTTACAGGGGGCGGGATTCACCCCTCCACTTT. It yields the protein CASSYRGRDSPLHF.

The DNA of the CDR3 is TGTGCCAGCAGCGTTGTCGGAGGGGCCGGGGAGCTGTTTTTT. It translates to CASSVVGGAGELFF. The gene calls are TRBV7-9 and TRBJ2-2, with TRBD2 as a possible D gene (6 bases). The CDR3 length is 14 residues. Deletions cut 5 bases from V and 6 bases from J, with 13 bases between. The germline CDR1 and CDR2 sequences are SEHNR and FQNEAQ (reference sequence).

This clone has more than one count but fewer than ten. DNA of the CDR3: TGTGCCAGCAATCCCTGGGGGGGCGGGGCCCAAGAGACCCAGTACTTC. It specifies CASNPWGGGAQETQYF. The chain recombines TRBV28 with TRBJ2-5; tentatively, D is TRBD2 (7 bases). Trimming took 7 bases from V and 1 from J, leaving 19 bases between them. CDR1 MDHEN and CDR2 SYDVKM come from the germline V gene. This CDR3 has 16 residues.

V and J are TRBV5-1 and TRBJ1-1, with 7 bases matching TRBD1. The CDR3 is 16 amino acids. From germline, CDR1 is SGHRS and CDR2 YFSETQ. V shed 4 bases, J shed 0 bases, and the junction held 9 bases outside the gene matches. The CDR3: CASSPSSTGMNTEAFF. The DNA of the CDR3 is TGCGCCAGCAGCCCAAGCTCGACAGGGATGAACACTGAAGCTTTCTTT.

The chain couples TRBV7-2 to TRBJ2-7; a weak D match, TRBD2 (5 bases). Deletions cut 5 bases from V and 9 bases from J, with 17 bases between. This CDR3 has 13 amino acids. In germline, CDR1 is SGHTA, CDR2 FQGNSA. CDR3 DNA sequence: TGTGCCAGCAGCGCCAATCTCGGGGTCGCGCAGTACTTC. It specifies CASSANLGVAQYF.

The chain recombines TRBV6-5 with TRBJ1-2; D is undetermined. The V end lost 6 bases, the J end lost 0 bases, and 5 bases lay between the germline ends. This CDR3 has 12 amino acids. Germline V gene lookup returns CDR1 MNHEY and CDR2 SVGAGI. CDR3 sequence (DNA): TGTGCCAGCAGAACAACTAACTATGGCTACACCTTC. Translating it yields CASRTTNYGYTF.

The chain links TRBV5-1 to TRBJ2-7, with 9 bases lining up with TRBD1. V shed 4 bases and J 4 bases; nucleotides not matched to a gene: 6. The germline CDR1 and CDR2 sequences are SGHRS and YFSETQ. This CDR3 has 14 residues. The CDR3 loop is CASSLGTGQYEQYF. The CDR3 DNA sequence: TGCGCCAGCAGCCTGGGGACAGGGCAATACGAGCAGTACTTC.

V is TRBV5-6 and J is TRBJ1-1; TRBD1 aligns across 10 bases. J was trimmed by 10 bases and V by 0 bases; bases with no gene match: 6. CDR1 and CDR2 (germline): SGHDT, YYEEEE. The CDR3 sequence is 14 residues long. DNA of the CDR3: TGTGCCAGCAGCTTGGTGGGGACAGGGGTCGGAGCTTTCTTT. Translating it yields CASSLVGTGVGAFF.

The chain has TRBV28 and TRBJ2-7, with D unclear. The germline V gene encodes CDR1 MDHEN and CDR2 SYDVKM. CDR3 size: 14 residues. The V and J ends lost 7 bases and 1 base respectively, with 14 bases between them. CDR3 region: CASTGRGQSYEQYF. The CDR3 bases are TGTGCCAGCACGGGCCGCGGTCAATCCTACGAGCAGTACTTC.

This clone was seen once. The V gene is TRBV15, the J gene TRBJ1-2, with TRBD1 as a possible D gene (6 bases). The CDR3 has 14 residues. Germline CDR1 and CDR2: LNHNV and YYDKDF (reference sequence). Trimming took 0 bases from V and 4 from J, leaving 9 bases between them. The chain's CDR3 is CATSRELGGYGYTF. Here the CDR3 DNA reads TGTGCCACCAGCAGAGAATTAGGGGGCTATGGCTACACCTTC.

The V gene is TRBV27, the J gene TRBJ1-1; perhaps TRBD1 as D (6 bases). Trimming shortened V by 0 bases and J by 6 bases, and 11 bases separated the two germline ends. CDR3 length: 14 amino acids. Germline lookup yields CDR1 MNHEY and CDR2 SMNVEV (reference sequence). The DNA for the CDR3 is TGTGCCAGCAGTTTATCCCAGGGGTACCCTGAAGCTTTCTTT. This gives the protein CASSLSQGYPEAFF.

In this sample, this clone turned up a few times. The chain recombines TRBV30 with TRBJ1-3, with TRBD1 matching 8 bases. The CDR3 runs 14 residues. The V gene end was trimmed by 7 bases and the J gene end by 4 bases; junction bases not matched to a gene: 9. Per the germline V gene, CDR1 is GTSNPN and CDR2 is SVGIG (reference sequence). CDR3 protein: CAFSRGRTGNTIYF. The DNA of the CDR3 is TGTGCCTTCTCCAGGGGGCGGACGGGAAACACCATATATTTT.

The rearrangement uses TRBV19 and TRBJ1-6, with D possibly being TRBD1 (6 bases). The germline gives CDR1 LNHDA, CDR2 SQIVND (reference sequence). This CDR3 has 13 amino acids. Trimming removed 11 bases from V and 1 base from J, with 9 bases in between. The CDR3 region is CAAQGSYNSPLHF. DNA for the CDR3: TGTGCCGCTCAGGGGTCCTATAATTCACCCCTCCACTTT.

V and J are TRBV29-1 and TRBJ2-2, with 7 bases aligning to TRBD2. This CDR3 is 15 amino acids long. Germline trimming cut 5 bases from V and 5 bases from J; bases unmatched to any gene: 11. CDR1 is SQVTM and CDR2 is ANQGSEA in the germline V gene. The CDR3 sequence is CSVTDSGGWTGELFF. Here the CDR3 DNA reads TGCAGCGTTACGGACTCGGGGGGTTGGACCGGGGAGCTGTTTTTT.

The gene calls are TRBV28 and TRBJ1-1; D call uncertain. Germline values: CDR1 MDHEN, CDR2 SYDVKM. V gave up 8 bases and J gave up 0 bases, with 10 bases separating them. CDR3 length: 13 amino acids. This CDR3 is CASFRPLNTEAFF. As DNA, the CDR3 is TGTGCCAGCTTCCGACCGTTGAACACTGAAGCTTTCTTT.

With regard to this clone: This same CDR3 is encoded by further DNA sequences in the sample. The chain employs TRBV19 and TRBJ2-2; 9 nucleotides line up with TRBD1. This CDR3 spans 14 amino acids. Looked up from germline, CDR1 is LNHDA and CDR2 is SQIVND (reference sequence). Trimming took 6 bases from V and 6 from J; bases not matched to a gene: 5. The CDR3 DNA follows: TGTGCCAGTAGGTCGGGACAGGGCGCCGGGGAGCTGTTTTTT. Its protein is CASRSGQGAGELFF.